These 15 T cell receptor beta chains share one sample of origin, sequenced in a study of T-cell memory formation after mild COVID-19. TCRdb re-called the 5' RACE reads through MiXCR, storing one row per CDR3 protein. The sample includes around 300,000 distinct CDR3 sequences, roughly 8.2% of them seen just once. Sequenced: PBMCs or a T cell subset sorted from them (not recorded which). The source is a man aged 18 to 29 who had mild COVID-19 (a few samples of this study predate the infection). Cell type and time point are not known.

This clonotype has just a few counts. V and J are TRBV5-1 and TRBJ1-1; perhaps TRBD1 as D (5 bases). The V gene's germline CDR1 is SGHRS and CDR2 YFSETQ. V lost 0 bases to trimming and J lost 1 base, with 10 bases between them. The CDR3 spans 15 residues. This chain's CDR3 is CASSLERQTNTEAFF. The CDR3 nucleotides are TGCGCCAGCAGCTTGGAGCGACAGACGAACACTGAAGCTTTCTTT.

This clonotype has at least ten counts. The chain employs TRBV7-3 and TRBJ2-1; the D is unclear. Between the trimmed V and J ends, which lost 0 bases and 2 bases, there was a span of 8 bases. The germline V gene has CDR1 SGHTA and CDR2 FQGTGA. The CDR3 totals 15 residues. In nucleotides, the CDR3 is TGTGCCAGCAGCTTAACCGTTCAGACCTACAATGAGCAGTTCTTC. Its protein product is CASSLTVQTYNEQFF.

This clonotype has just a few counts. The CDR3 bases are TGTGCCAGCAGCCCGCGGTTAGTAGCGGGGGGGGGCTACAATGAGCAGTTCTTC. The encoded protein is CASSPRLVAGGGYNEQFF. The chain carries TRBV7-2 and TRBJ2-1, with 11 positions matching TRBD2. V lost 5 bases to trimming and J lost 3 bases; unmatched junction nucleotides: 12. The CDR3 runs to 18 residues. Germline CDR1 SGHTA, CDR2 FQGNSA.

In its sample, this clonotype was seen many times. This chain uses TRBV20-1 with TRBJ2-3; TRBD2 matches 9 bases. The CDR3 runs to 16 residues. Germline trimming cut 0 bases from V and 4 bases from J; bases unmatched to any gene: 8. Germline values: CDR1 DFQATT, CDR2 SNEGSKA (reference sequence). CDR3: CSARDIASGDADTQYF. The CDR3 bases are TGCAGTGCTAGAGATATAGCTAGCGGGGATGCAGATACGCAGTATTTT.

This clonotype occurred many times. V gene TRBV15 combines with J gene TRBJ2-5; 7 bases map to TRBD1. Germline-derived CDR1 and CDR2 are LNHNV and YYDKDF (reference sequence). V shed 3 bases, J shed 5 bases, and the junction held 9 bases outside the gene matches. This CDR3 has 15 residues. CDR3 coding DNA: TGTGCCACCAGCAGCCGACCGACAGGGTGGGAGACCCAGTACTTC. Translating it yields CATSSRPTGWETQYF.

This clonotype has only a few counts. The chain is built from TRBV5-1 and TRBJ1-1; 10 nucleotides match TRBD1. The CDR3 totals 17 residues. V was clipped by 3 bases and J by 0 bases; unmatched bases: 8. Germline CDR1 and CDR2: SGHRS and YFSETQ. CDR3 in amino acids: CASSYGTGVPMNTEAFF. Here the CDR3 DNA reads TGCGCCAGCAGCTATGGGACAGGGGTACCCATGAACACTGAAGCTTTCTTT.

This clonotype was detected a few times. This rearrangement joins TRBV18 to TRBJ1-1; no reliable D call. The CDR3 runs 13 residues. Trimming stripped 4 bases from V and 1 base from J, with 7 bases between. Germline V gene sequence: CDR1 KGHSH, CDR2 LQKENI. The CDR3 DNA follows: TGTGCCAGCTCACACGGGAAGAACACTGAAGCTTTCTTT. It translates to CASSHGKNTEAFF.

This clonotype has ten or more counts. The V gene is TRBV6-2 or TRBV6-3, the J gene TRBJ2-7; D is possibly TRBD1 or TRBD2 (5 bases each). This CDR3 has 14 amino acids. V gave up 8 bases and J gave up 2 bases, with 16 bases separating them. CDR1 and CDR2 from the germline V gene are MNHEY and SVGEGT. The CDR3 reads CASRGRQGPYEQYF. The CDR3, as DNA: TGTGCCAGCCGGGGTCGTCAGGGTCCCTACGAGCAGTACTTC.

The chain uses TRBV20-1 and TRBJ2-7, with D tentatively TRBD1 or TRBD2 (6 bases each). This CDR3 has 14 residues. Trimming left V 6 bases short and J 1 base short, with 16 bases between. Germline CDR1 DFQATT, CDR2 SNEGSKA (reference sequence). The CDR3 here is CSARRGAGSYEQYF. The CDR3 nucleotides read TGCAGTGCCAGAAGGGGGGCAGGGTCCTACGAGCAGTACTTC.

V and J are TRBV7-2 and TRBJ2-2; D possibly corresponds to TRBD2 (5 bases). CDR3 length: 18 amino acids. V was shortened by 2 bases and J by 5 bases, with 21 bases between the two germline ends. In germline, CDR1 is SGHTA, CDR2 FQGNSA. The CDR3: CASSLSWAGGPGTGELFF. The CDR3 bases are TGTGCCAGCAGCTTATCTTGGGCAGGCGGGCCTGGAACCGGGGAGCTGTTTTTT.

This clonotype was seen at least ten times. The J gene is TRBJ1-2, the V gene TRBV2; 9 bases line up with TRBD1. Losses at the gene ends were 5 bases for V and 1 base for J; bases not matched to a gene: 8. The CDR3 totals 16 residues. Germline V gene sequence: CDR1 SNHLY, CDR2 FYNNEI. The CDR3 DNA is TGTGCCAGCAGTACACCCGGGACAGGGATTAACTATGGCTACACCTTC. Amino acid sequence: CASSTPGTGINYGYTF.

A few counts support this clonotype. The V call is TRBV5-1, the J call TRBJ1-5; 8 bases map to TRBD1. This CDR3 comprises 12 residues. Germline trimming cut 4 bases from V and 8 bases from J; bases unmatched to any gene: 2. Per germline, CDR1 SGHRS and CDR2 YFSETQ. CDR3 DNA sequence: TGCGCCAGCAGCCTGACAGGGGAGCCCCAGCATTTT. It encodes CASSLTGEPQHF.

There are a few counts of this clonotype. The genes are TRBV19 and TRBJ1-1; a weak D match, TRBD1 (5 bases). This CDR3 spans 16 amino acids. The V end lost 6 bases, the J end lost 5 bases, and 22 bases lay between the germline ends. Germline values: CDR1 LNHDA, CDR2 SQIVND (reference sequence). This CDR3 reads CASRPALARVGTEAFF. The CDR3 nucleotides are TGTGCCAGTAGGCCCGCCTTGGCCAGGGTGGGAACTGAAGCTTTCTTT.

CDR3 protein: CASSLSAGPTEAFF. The CDR3 coding sequence is TGTGCCAGCAGCTTATCGGCGGGCCCTACTGAAGCTTTCTTT. V is TRBV11-2 and J is TRBJ1-1; D uncertain. Germline loops: CDR1 SGHAT, CDR2 FQNNGV. V was trimmed by 2 bases and J by 5 bases, leaving 12 bases between them. This CDR3 contains 14 residues.

The V gene is TRBV6-6, the J gene TRBJ1-3; maybe TRBD1 (5 bases). The CDR3 extends over 17 amino acids. Germline-derived CDR1 and CDR2 are MNHNY and SVGAGI (reference sequence). With 4 bases removed from V and 2 bases from J, the gap between germline ends came to 18 bases. This chain's CDR3 is CASSSPRGGRTGNTIYF. CDR3 DNA sequence: TGTGCCAGCAGTTCTCCCCGTGGGGGGAGAACTGGAAACACCATATATTTT.